This T cell receptor beta chain was captured in a study of shared clonotypes between healthy human individuals (dated by TCRdb to 2018 to 2020). Broadly, across the study: A few men and a couple of women, aged 18 to 49 years, made up the cohort. For each donor, CD4 naive and CD4 memory were each given three plates, CD8 naive was given two plates, and CD8 memory was given one plate. Blood TCR repertoires of five healthy adults were deeply sequenced to estimate repertoire size and the extent of clonotype sharing between individuals. To increase sequencing depth and limit assay-specific biases, TCR repertoire library preparation and sequencing were carried out by different laboratories using diverse techniques. Per donor, leukapheresis produced somewhere between about 0.94 and 8.9 billion PBMCs.

Concerning this clone: The target of this receptor is not known. No base quality values were provided; no much bigger clone lies one nucleotide off.

Results the study describes overall, beyond this receptor: Across a handful of donors, approximately 5% of naive CD4, around 3.3% of naive CD8, roughly 2.3% of memory CD4, and 0.3% to 0.45% of memory CD8 clonotypes were shared. Naive subsets generally had larger estimated clonotype richness than memory subsets. Compared with non-shared clonotypes, the clonotypes found in all four sorted-subset donors had higher generation probabilities. Even with the large sequencing depth, rarefaction of the sorted-subset datasets indicated that sequencing was incomplete. Sampling was restricted to blood, and TCR repertoires in tissue are likely to differ from TCR repertoires in blood. Because the study included only a small number of donors, the genetic and exposure-history diversity represented was limited. Pairwise subsampling led to the expectation that sequencing depth would affect the degree of clonotype sharing among donors.

Using the deep immunoSEQ assay, multiplex PCR amplified TCR CDR3 regions from genomic DNA. For each cell subset, the extracted genomic DNA was distributed evenly across all wells of several immunoSEQ 96-well plates, and each plate served as one replicate. For sorted subsets, around 200 ng genomic DNA, equal to approximately 30,000 T cell genomes, was loaded into each replicate PCR. Purified libraries were measured with a Qubit 3.0 fluorometer, size-checked on a Bioanalyzer 2100, and measured again with the KAPA Library Quantification kit. Every immunoSEQ 96-well plate was sequenced on a separate single-read 150-cycle Illumina NextSeq 550 flow cell. Per the source publication's procedure: Because the immunoSEQ output included only junctional sequences and no quality scores, the filtering could not be the same as the filtering used for full-length reads. To assign V/J genes and CDR3, sequences were annotated using PyIR, a Python wrapper for IgBLAST v1.9, with IMGT germline references. Reads with weak V/J assignments (E-value above 1e-6), missing CDR3, stop codons, out-of-frame junctions, or ambiguous translated residues were removed. V3J clonotypes were defined as sequences sharing an identical inferred V gene, J gene, and CDR3 amino acid sequence. To compute the percentage overlap between repertoires, the number of shared unique clonotypes was divided by the size of the smaller repertoire. Repertoire richness was assessed with RTK rarefaction, the Chao1 estimator, and Recon v2.1 estimates of unobserved clonotypes. Generation probabilities were computed with OLGA for all TCRbeta clonotypes obtained by the gDNA method from several donors. TCRdb stores this immuneACCESS table with in-frame sequences only. Part of the clones is absent; in the studies checked, under half of the shortfall reflects unresolved V genes, and no reason is known for the rest. V and J calls plus clone size are reproduced from that table; the DNA served to infer D and trimming. This sample comprises 2,500,000 or so clones, approximately 93% of them detected only once. The top ten clonotypes cover approximately 0.36% of the sample.

Donors were healthy HIV-negative adults with no recently reported acute infections or vaccinations. Every donor was a Caucasian adult living in Nashville, Tennessee, USA. CD4+ T cells were enriched by magnetic negative selection, after which naive cells were positively selected on CD45RA and the negative fraction was taken as the memory subset. After blood collection by leukapheresis, PBMCs were isolated using Ficoll-Histopaque density gradient centrifugation and then cryopreserved in the vapor phase of liquid nitrogen. Analytical flow cytometry was used to check the purity and quantity of every magnetically sorted T cell population. From each sorted fraction, genomic DNA was isolated and quantified by UV absorbance on a Nanodrop 2000c. The receptor's source is a man between 18 and 35 years old in good health. Some clones in this sample may be carry-over from other donors' samples. The specimen sequenced was naive CD4+ T cells from PBMCs. This specimen's cell subset or site label, per the study, means: CD45RA+ positively selected.

The CDR3 here reads CASSPGGSREQYF. The DNA reads TGTGCCAGCAGTCCCGGGGGGTCTAGGGAGCAGTACTTC. This chain joins TRBV6-6 to TRBJ2-7; 7 central nucleotides agree with TRBD2. Ends trimmed: V by 5 bases, J by 7 bases; bases unmatched to a gene: 8. Including the terminal cysteine and phenylalanine, the CDR3 comprises 13 residues. Only the CDR3 DNA stays, 39 bases, in frame from base 1. CDR1 and CDR2 are read off the germline V gene (reference sequence) as MNHNY and SVGAGI.